This is a list of T cell receptor beta chains from one sample in a study of CD8+ T cells in alopecia areata. TCRdb's copy holds only in-frame clones and misses some; the assay was immunoSEQ multiplex PCR. Found here are around 50,000 clones, around 96% of them singletons; the top ten hold more than 25%. This material consisted of CD8+ T cells sorted from blood, taken at week 0. The receptor set was obtained from a human donor with alopecia areata. Both conserved end residues are part of each CDR3. D genes are given only for firm matches. The size entry is marked missing in some rows and otherwise reads once, few, many or a size class.

d_gene	v_gene	len	j_gene	abundance	CDR3aa	CDR3nt
NA	TRBV19	12	TRBJ1-1	few	CASRLGATEAFF	TGTGCCAGCCGACTTGGAGCTACTGAAGCTTTCTTT
NA	TRBV29-1	13	TRBJ1-1	NA	CSVEGREVGEAFF	TGCAGCGTTGAAGGAAGGGAAGTGGGTGAAGCTTTCTTT
TRBD2	TRBV14	18	TRBJ2-3	once	CASSQGPGLAGRRDTQYF	TGTGCCAGCAGCCAAGGTCCCGGACTAGCGGGACGAAGAGATACGCAGTATTTT
TRBD2	TRBV7-2	17	TRBJ2-5	NA	CASSLGTLAVAVETQYF	TGTGCCAGCAGCTTAGGAACTCTAGCGGTGGCGGTGGAGACCCAGTACTTC
NA	TRBV5-1	14	TRBJ2-5	NA	CASSYPRVSETQYF	TGCGCCAGCAGCTATCCTCGGGTATCAGAGACCCAGTACTTC
TRBD1	TRBV7-9	13	TRBJ2-7	NA	CASSRQGAYEQYF	TGTGCCAGCAGCAGACAGGGGGCCTACGAGCAGTACTTC
NA	TRBV20-1	11	TRBJ2-4	NA	CSARGGNIQYF	TGCAGTGCTAGGGGAGGAAACATTCAGTACTTC
TRBD2	TRBV4-1	16	TRBJ2-1	NA	CASSQTLAGESYEQFF	TGCGCCAGCAGCCAAACACTAGCGGGGGAAAGTTATGAGCAGTTCTTC
NA	TRBV7-6	12	TRBJ1-2	NA	CASSSQNGGYTF	TGTGCCAGCAGCTCGCAGAATGGAGGCTACACCTTC
TRBD1	TRBV7-2	14	TRBJ2-1	NA	CASSRRTGNNEQFF	TGTGCCAGCAGCCGGCGGACAGGTAACAATGAGCAGTTCTTC
NA	TRBV7-8	17	TRBJ2-2	once	CASSLLARLEVAGELFF	TGTGCCAGCAGCTTATTGGCTAGACTGGAGGTCGCCGGGGAGCTGTTTTTT
NA	TRBV4-1	15	TRBJ1-2	NA	CASSPNAGQGTGYTF	TGCGCCAGCAGCCCCAACGCCGGCCAGGGAACTGGCTACACCTTC
TRBD2	TRBV7-3	16	TRBJ2-3	NA	CASSLIGGGGTDTQYF	TGTGCCAGCAGCTTAATAGGCGGGGGAGGCACAGATACGCAGTATTTT
TRBD2	TRBV27	15	TRBJ2-1	NA	CASSAASGGNNEQFF	TGTGCCAGCAGTGCAGCCAGCGGGGGAAACAATGAGCAGTTCTTC
TRBD1	TRBV4-3	15	TRBJ2-1	NA	CASSAGTGVYNEQFF	TGCGCCAGCAGCGCCGGGACAGGGGTTTACAATGAGCAGTTCTTC
NA	TRBV4-3	18	TRBJ2-3	once	CASSQDPWGARSTDTQYF	TGCGCCAGCAGCCAAGATCCTTGGGGGGCCCGGAGCACAGATACGCAGTATTTT